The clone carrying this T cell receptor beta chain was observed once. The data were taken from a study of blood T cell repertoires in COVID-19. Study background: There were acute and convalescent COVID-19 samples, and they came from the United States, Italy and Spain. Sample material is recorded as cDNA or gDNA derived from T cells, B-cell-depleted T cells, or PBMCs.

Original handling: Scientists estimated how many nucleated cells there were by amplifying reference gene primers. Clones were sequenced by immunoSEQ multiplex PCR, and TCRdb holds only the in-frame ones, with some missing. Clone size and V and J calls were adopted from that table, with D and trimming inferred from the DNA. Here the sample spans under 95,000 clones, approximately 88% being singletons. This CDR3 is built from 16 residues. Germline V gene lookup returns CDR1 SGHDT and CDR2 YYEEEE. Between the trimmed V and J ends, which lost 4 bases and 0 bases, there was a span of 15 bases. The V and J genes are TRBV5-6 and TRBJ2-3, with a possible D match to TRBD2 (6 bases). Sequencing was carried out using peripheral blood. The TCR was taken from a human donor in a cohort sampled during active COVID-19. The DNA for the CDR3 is TGTGCCAGCAGCCCTTGGAGTAGCGGAAGCACAGATACGCAGTATTTT. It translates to CASSPWSSGSTDTQYF.